The entry that follows covers one T cell receptor (beta chain) sequence. Its recognized antigen is unknown. Each CD8+ T cell subset was flow-sorted in triplicate, and 300,000 to 350,000 cells per subset were placed directly into RLT lysis buffer. To exclude memory contaminants, naive CD8+ T cells were stringently defined as CD45RO-CCR7+CD27+CD95-. Peripheral blood mononuclear cells were isolated from buffy coats by standard density gradient centrifugation. Naive CXCR3-negative and CXCR3-positive CD8+ T cells were flow-sorted on a FACSAria III. An RNeasy Mini Kit was used to extract total RNA from the sorted cells. The sample comes from a study of CXCR3-negative and CXCR3-positive naive CD8 T cells (dated by TCRdb to 2018 to 2020). About the full investigation: In total, some 130 million TRB reads were obtained, or roughly 1.5 +/- 0.3 million reads per library. Naive subsets from several donors and memory cells from 3 donors were included in the TRBV-TRBJ cluster analysis. Data from fewer than 12 donors, pooled across two independent experiments, went into the diversity and physicochemical repertoire analyses. The paper as a whole reports these results and caveats: Because surface CD5, which has been linked to self-reactivity in mice, was comparable between naive subsets, TCR interaction strength was also inferred from TRB CDR3 physicochemical properties. Both naive subsets had comparably high repertoire diversity, while memory CD8+ T cells had much lower repertoire diversity. Within the same donor, TRBV-TRBJ usage looked similar between naive CXCR3-negative and CXCR3-positive cells, but memory cells had distinct patterns. TRB CDR3s from CXCR3-positive naive cells showed higher hydrophobicity (lower Kidera factor 4), lower energy, and higher strength and volume indices than CXCR3-negative naive cells. Freshly isolated PBMCs were used for most assays because CXCR3 expression went down partially after cryopreservation.

Sequencing used a NextSeq 550. The Human TCR Profiling Kit (MiLaboratory) was used to make UMI-labeled 5' RACE TRB cDNA libraries. The full amount of extracted RNA was used for cDNA synthesis, and the full amount of resulting cDNA was used for PCR amplification. Libraries were prepared in parallel with an identical number of PCR cycles. The original methods were these. With a requirement of at least two reads per UMI, MIGEC and MiXCR extracted about 57,000 +/- 9,900 unique UMI-labeled TRB cDNA molecules per library. An average of around 40,000 +/- 10,000 functional in-frame TRB CDR3 nucleotide clonotypes without stop codons was found per library. Diversity metrics, including normalized Shannon-Wiener and Chao1, were computed in VDJtools after downsampling to 5000 UMI-labeled TRB molecules per sample. VDJtools computed clonotype-size-weighted physicochemical properties of the central five CDR3 residues: interaction energy, strength, volume and Kidera factor 4. One entry per CDR3 protein sequence results from the TCRdb reprocessing of the reads, with DNA left out. Clone size and V and J calls follow TCRdb, not the original study. This specimen's table enumerates over 100,000 distinct CDR3 sequences. The ten largest clones capture less than 0.3% of the sample.

This sequence was found in a human donor in good health. Some clones in this sample may be carry-over from other donors' samples. The specimen was naive CXCR3- CD8+ T cells from blood. The cell subset or site label corresponds to: CD45RO-CCR7+CD27+CD95- naive CD8+ T cells lacking CXCR3 (TNR3-).

CDR3 loop: CATSRLGKGTDTQYF. Rearrangement joined TRBV15 to TRBJ2-3. The germline V gene (reference sequence) yields LNHNV for CDR1 and YYDKDF for CDR2. The cysteine opens and the phenylalanine closes a CDR3 of 15 amino acids. No DNA was logged.